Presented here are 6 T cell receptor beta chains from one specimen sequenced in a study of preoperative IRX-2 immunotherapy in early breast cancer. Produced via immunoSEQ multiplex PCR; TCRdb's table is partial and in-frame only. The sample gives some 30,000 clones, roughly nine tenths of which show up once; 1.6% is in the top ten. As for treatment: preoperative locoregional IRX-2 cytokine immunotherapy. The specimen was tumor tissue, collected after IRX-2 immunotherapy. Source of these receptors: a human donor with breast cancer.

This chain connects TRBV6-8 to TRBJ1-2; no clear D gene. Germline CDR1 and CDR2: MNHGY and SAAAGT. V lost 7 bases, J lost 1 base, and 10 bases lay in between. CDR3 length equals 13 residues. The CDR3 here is CASMVQRNYGYTF. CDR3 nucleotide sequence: TGTGCCAGCATGGTGCAGCGTAACTATGGCTACACCTTC.

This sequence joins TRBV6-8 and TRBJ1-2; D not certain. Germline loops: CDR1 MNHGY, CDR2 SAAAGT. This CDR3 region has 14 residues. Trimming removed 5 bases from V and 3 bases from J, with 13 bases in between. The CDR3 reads CASSTLRDHYGYTF. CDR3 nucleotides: TGTGCCAGCAGTACTCTCCGAGACCACTATGGCTACACCTTC.

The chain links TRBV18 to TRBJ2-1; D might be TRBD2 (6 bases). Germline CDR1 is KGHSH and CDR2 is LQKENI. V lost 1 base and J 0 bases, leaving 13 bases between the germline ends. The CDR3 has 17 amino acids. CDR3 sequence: CASSPRGLTSSYNEQFF. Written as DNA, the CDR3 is TGTGCCAGCTCACCACGGGGACTCACGAGCTCCTACAATGAGCAGTTCTTC.

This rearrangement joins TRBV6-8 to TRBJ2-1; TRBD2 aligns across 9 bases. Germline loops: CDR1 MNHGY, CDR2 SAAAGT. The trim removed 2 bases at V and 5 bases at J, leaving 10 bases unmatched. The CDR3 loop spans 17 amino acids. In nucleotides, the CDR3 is TGTGCCAGCAGTTACACTCGTTTCCTAGCGGGGAACAATGAGCAGTTCTTC. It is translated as CASSYTRFLAGNNEQFF.

CDR3 in DNA: TGCGCCAGCAGCCCGGGACTAGCGGGGGGCCAAGAGACCCAGTACTTC. It is translated as CASSPGLAGGQETQYF. The chain uses TRBV23-1 and TRBJ2-5; TRBD2 agrees at 15 bases. TRBV23-1 is designated an ORF whose function remains uncertain. Trimming took 6 bases from V and 1 from J; bases not matched to a gene: 3. The CDR3 has 16 residues.

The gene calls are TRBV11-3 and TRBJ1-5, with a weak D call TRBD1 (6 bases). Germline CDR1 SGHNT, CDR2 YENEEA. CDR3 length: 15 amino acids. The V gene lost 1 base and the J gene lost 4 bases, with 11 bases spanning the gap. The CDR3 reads CASSLVGQLNQPQHF. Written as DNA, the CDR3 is TGTGCCAGCAGCTTAGTAGGACAGCTAAATCAGCCCCAGCATTTT.